The sequence of this T cell receptor beta chain was determined in a study of T cells after yellow fever vaccination. This clonotype has just a few counts. The V end was cut by 2 bases, the J end by 8 bases, with 13 bases between. Per the germline V gene, CDR1 is SGHTA and CDR2 is FQGNSA. The CDR3 length is 14 residues. TCRdb reprocessed the 5' RACE reads with MiXCR, giving one entry per CDR3 protein. This table holds hundreds of thousands of distinct CDR3 sequences, roughly 4.3% found once. This sequence originates from a man aged 18-30 years who received the YFV17D yellow fever vaccine. The source material was PBMCs, sampled 5 days after the yellow fever booster vaccination. The rearrangement links TRBV7-2 to TRBJ2-1, with D unclear. CDR3 amino acids: CASSLPLKGDEQFF. The CDR3 DNA reads as TGTGCCAGCAGCTTACCGCTTAAAGGCGATGAGCAGTTCTTC.